This entry lists 2 T cell receptor beta chains sequenced from one sample in a study of blood T cell repertoires in COVID-19. Generated by immunoSEQ multiplex PCR, the TCRdb table keeps only in-frame clones and is missing some. The data hold approximately 340,000 clones, with 87% observed a single time. Sequenced input: peripheral blood. All receptors derive from a man aged 25-45 years with COVID-19, enrolled during active disease.

The chain recombines TRBV13 with TRBJ2-7; 7 nucleotides match TRBD2. Germline values: CDR1 PRHDT, CDR2 FYEKMQ (reference sequence). The CDR3 sequence is 14 residues long. The V and J ends lost 4 bases and 5 bases, in that order; junction bases with no gene match: 8. The CDR3 nucleotides are TGTGCCAGCAGCTCTCAGACTAGCTTCAACGAGCAGTACTTC. It codes for CASSSQTSFNEQYF.

The chain combines TRBV5-6 with TRBJ1-2, with 7 bases fitting TRBD1. CDR1 SGHDT and CDR2 YYEEEE come from the germline V gene. The CDR3 loop spans 13 amino acids. Trimming at V came to 4 bases and at J to 6 bases, leaving 6 bases not matched to a gene. The CDR3 DNA reads TGTGCCAGCAGCCCGACAGGGACTGATGGCTACACCTTC. Its translation: CASSPTGTDGYTF.